What follows are 11 T cell receptor beta chains derived from one specimen sequenced in a study of T-cell memory formation after mild COVID-19. TCRdb reprocessed the 5' RACE reads via MiXCR and lists one record per CDR3 protein. The sample has a few hundred thousand distinct CDR3 sequences; around 30% are singletons. Specimen: PBMCs or a T cell subset sorted from them (not recorded which). Every receptor here comes from an adult woman who had mild COVID-19 (a few samples of this study predate the infection). Cell type and time point are not known.

V and J are TRBV6-2 or TRBV6-3 and TRBJ2-1; 12 nucleotides match TRBD2. The CDR3 covers 19 residues. The germline V gene has CDR1 MNHEY and CDR2 SVGEGT. The ends lost 2 bases at V and 0 bases at J; junction bases unmatched: 8. This CDR3 reads CASSYGSSGRGSSYNEQFF. CDR3 DNA sequence: TGTGCCAGCAGTTACGGTTCTAGCGGGAGGGGCAGCTCCTACAATGAGCAGTTCTTC.

There are a few counts of this clonotype. V gene TRBV20-1 combines with J gene TRBJ2-3, with D perhaps matching TRBD2 (6 bases). Trimming removed 5 bases at V and 3 bases at J, with 15 bases between. The CDR3 is 14 amino acids. Per germline, CDR1 DFQATT and CDR2 SNEGSKA (reference sequence). CDR3 sequence (DNA): TGCAGTGCTGGAGCTAGCGCAGAAACAGATACGCAGTATTTT. Translating gives CSAGASAETDTQYF.

The CDR3 nucleotides read TGCAGTGCTAGCGAGGGCTCCTACGAGCAGTACTTC. It specifies CSASEGSYEQYF. This rearrangement joins TRBV20-1 to TRBJ2-7, with a weak D call TRBD2 (5 bases). The V end was cut by 3 bases, the J end by 0 bases, with 6 bases between. Germline CDR1 and CDR2: DFQATT and SNEGSKA (reference sequence). The CDR3 is 12 amino acids.

The CDR3 here is CAKRTGGSGANVLTF. CDR3 DNA sequence: TGTGCCAAACGGACAGGGGGCTCTGGGGCCAACGTCCTGACTTTC. This chain connects TRBV2 to TRBJ2-6, with 10 nucleotides matching TRBD1. J was trimmed by 0 bases and V by 10 bases; bases with no gene match: 3. The CDR3 is made up of 15 amino acids. The germline CDR1 and CDR2 sequences are SNHLY and FYNNEI.

This chain joins TRBV29-1 and TRBJ2-5; the match to TRBD2 covers 7 bases. V lost 6 bases to trimming and J lost 3 bases; unmatched junction nucleotides: 13. Germline V gives CDR1 SQVTM, CDR2 ANQGSEA. There are 15 residues in the CDR3. In DNA, the CDR3 is TGCAGCGTCACCGGACCGGGAGGACCCAAAGAGACCCAGTACTTC. This gives the protein CSVTGPGGPKETQYF.

J is TRBJ2-6 and V is TRBV24-1, with D perhaps matching TRBD2 (5 bases). V was shortened by 4 bases and J by 0 bases, with 6 bases between the two germline ends. The CDR3 is made up of 15 amino acids. Germline-derived CDR1 and CDR2 are KGHDR and SFDVKD. The CDR3 protein is CATSEGGSGANVLTF. The DNA for the CDR3 is TGTGCCACCAGTGAAGGAGGCTCTGGGGCCAACGTCCTGACTTTC.

J is TRBJ1-1 and V is TRBV10-3, with 8 positions matching TRBD1. J gave up 6 bases and V 6 bases, and 6 bases lay outside the gene matches. CDR3 length equals 13 residues. Germline V gene sequence: CDR1 ENHRY, CDR2 SYGVKD. The CDR3 is CAISPGTGAEAFF. As DNA, the CDR3 is TGTGCCATCAGCCCCGGGACAGGAGCTGAAGCTTTCTTT.

The J gene is TRBJ2-2, the V gene TRBV7-7, with a possible D match to TRBD2 (7 bases). Germline CDR1 reads SSHAT; CDR2 reads FNYEAQ (reference sequence). The CDR3 spans 16 residues. Trimming took off 5 bases at V and 4 bases at J, with 17 bases between the two ends. CDR3 sequence reads: CASSPGGRGSTGELFF. The CDR3 DNA sequence: TGTGCCAGCAGCCCGGGGGGCCGGGGTTCCACCGGGGAGCTGTTTTTT.

The chain uses TRBV12-3 or TRBV12-4 and TRBJ2-7; the match to TRBD1 covers 8 bases. The CDR3 is 13 amino acids. V dropped 5 bases and J dropped 6; count of bases not matched to a gene: 6. The CDR3 loop reads CASSMATGAEQYF. The CDR3 DNA is TGTGCCAGCAGTATGGCGACAGGGGCCGAGCAGTACTTC.

There are many counts of this clonotype. V is TRBV4-1 and J is TRBJ2-1, with D possibly being TRBD1 or TRBD2 (5 bases each). Germline V gene data show CDR1 as MGHRA and CDR2 as YSYEKL. V was trimmed by 4 bases and J by 8 bases, leaving 21 bases between them. This CDR3 is 16 amino acids long. CDR3 loop: CASSLTVVGEFYEQFF. The CDR3 DNA reads as TGCGCCAGCAGCCTCACCGTGGTGGGGGAGTTCTATGAGCAGTTCTTC.

The rearrangement joins TRBV2 to TRBJ1-1; D unresolved. Germline lookup yields CDR1 SNHLY and CDR2 FYNNEI. The CDR3 runs to 11 residues. The V and J ends lost 7 bases and 7 bases respectively, with 10 bases between them. The CDR3 reads CASKAAGEAFF. CDR3 DNA sequence: TGTGCCAGCAAGGCGGCGGGTGAAGCTTTCTTT.